This T cell receptor beta chain is from a study of shared clonotypes between healthy human individuals. Study-wide background: Participating donors consisted of a couple of women and a few men aged 18 to 49.

General study findings and limits: Memory subsets had estimated richness that was generally smaller than that of naive subsets. Naive CD4 clonotypes were shared across a few donors at roughly 5%.

The table came from immunoSEQ multiplex PCR; TCRdb's copy has only in-frame clones and leaves some out. The sample has hundreds of thousands of clones, 96% seen once. The donors, all of them Caucasian adults, lived in Nashville, Tennessee. The CDR3 totals 14 residues. Trimming removed 2 bases from V and 7 bases from J, with 12 bases in between. Germline loops: CDR1 MNHEY, CDR2 SMNVEV (reference sequence). Remarks on this clone: Its specificity is not known.

Sequencing was done on a sample of naive CD4+ T cells sorted from blood. The subset was: CD45RA+ positively selected. This receptor was taken from a woman aged 25 to 39 in good health. The chain uses TRBV27 and TRBJ1-5; TRBD1 might be the D (6 bases). The CDR3 region is CASSLRNGGQPQHF. CDR3 coding DNA: TGTGCCAGCAGTTTAAGGAACGGGGGCCAGCCCCAGCATTTT.